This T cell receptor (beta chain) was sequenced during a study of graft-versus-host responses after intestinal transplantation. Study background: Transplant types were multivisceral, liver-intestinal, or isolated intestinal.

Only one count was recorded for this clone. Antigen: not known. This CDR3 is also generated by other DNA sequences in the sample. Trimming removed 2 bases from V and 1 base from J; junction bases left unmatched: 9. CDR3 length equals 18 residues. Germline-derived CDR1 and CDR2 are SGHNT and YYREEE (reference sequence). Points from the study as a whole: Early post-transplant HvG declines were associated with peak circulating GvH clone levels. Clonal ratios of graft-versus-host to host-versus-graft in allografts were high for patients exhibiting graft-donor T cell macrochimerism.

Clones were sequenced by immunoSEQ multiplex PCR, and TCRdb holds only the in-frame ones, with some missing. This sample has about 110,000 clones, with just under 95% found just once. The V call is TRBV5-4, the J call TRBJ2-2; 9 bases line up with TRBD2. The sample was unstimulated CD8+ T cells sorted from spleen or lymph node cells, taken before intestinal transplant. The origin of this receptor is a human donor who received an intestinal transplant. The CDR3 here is CASSFLPLSGRNTGELFF. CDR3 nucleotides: TGTGCCAGCAGCTTCCTACCCCTTAGCGGGAGGAACACCGGGGAGCTGTTTTTT.